This T cell receptor beta chain was retrieved from a study of T cell repertoires in cytomegalovirus infection. Overall study context: An indication of both CMV infection and matching HLA type came from public TCR beta signatures.

MiXCR was run by TCRdb on the reads, yielding one entry per CDR3 protein. The sample contains about 150,000 distinct CDR3 sequences, 17% of which appear only once. Study results and caveats: Pooled public TCR beta family frequency picked out CMV carriers with the relevant HLA. Clonotypes of TCR beta that were HLA-C-restricted and CMV-specific dominated the ex vivo response.

Of note for this clonotype: The antigen remains unidentified.

The sample comprised CD8+ T cells from PBMCs. This sequence was found in a human donor in good health (CMV status not recorded). Some clones in this sample may be carry-over from other donors' samples.

CDR3 nucleotides: TGCAGCGTTGAAGTACCAGCCTCCTACGAGCAGTACTTC. Its translation is CSVEVPASYEQYF. The chain couples TRBV29-1 to TRBJ2-7, with D hard to call. The germline V and J ends were trimmed by 1 base and 0 bases, with 7 bases remaining between them. Germline CDR1 reads SQVTM; CDR2 reads ANQGSEA. The CDR3 has 13 amino acids.